This TCR beta chain was profiled in a study of T cells in Graves' hyperthyroidism and ophthalmopathy. Trimming took 6 bases from V and 0 from J, leaving 17 bases between them. CDR3 length: 16 amino acids. Germline V gene sequence: CDR1 MDHEN, CDR2 SYDVKM. Amplified TCR beta CDR3 regions derived from RNA transcripts. In the first-round RT-PCR of the TCR CDR3, the HTBI primer set was used. TCRdb called the multiplex PCR reads again in MiXCR, with one record for every CDR3 protein. The sample consists of about 610,000 distinct CDR3 sequences, 35% to 55% of them appearing once. Broader study findings: Most clonotypes that expanded in the thyroid above 0.001 also showed up in blood. Before onset, by a median of approximately 6.8 months, the model predicted ophthalmopathy.

A word on this clonotype: Its target is not known.

Patients aged 18 to 65 had newly diagnosed hyperthyroidism of under 2 months' duration. Orbital computed tomography, thyroid ultrasound, serum thyroxine and TRAb, and clinical symptoms together informed the diagnoses. This chain joins TRBV28 and TRBJ2-5; either TRBD1 or TRBD2 may supply D (5 bases each). The receptor comes from a young woman with Graves' hyperthyroidism. Sequencing used peripheral blood or thyroid tissue (not recorded which). The CDR3 loop is CASSLRGWGNQETQYF. The CDR3 DNA reads TGTGCCAGCAGCCTTCGGGGCTGGGGCAACCAAGAGACCCAGTACTTC. Combining the CDR3 with reference TRBV28 and TRBJ2-5 gives the whole variable domain DVKVTQSSRYLVKRTGEKVFLECVQDMDHENMFWYRQDPGLGLRLIYFSYDVKMKEKGDIPEGYSVSREKKERFSLILESASTNQTSMYLCASSLRGWGNQETQYFGPGTRLLVL.